This T cell receptor beta chain was identified during a study of blood T cells in healthy people across ages. Findings and caveats of the study: Diversity was higher, and naive CD4+ cells more numerous, in long-lived donors than in aged donors.

There are 17 residues in the CDR3. The germline V gene encodes CDR1 SGHVS and CDR2 FQNEAQ. V shed 5 bases and J shed 1 base, with 19 bases lying between them. At least 5.5 micrograms of total RNA were extracted per sample. This clonotype was found a few times. Its antigen is not known. Alongside a J-beta primer mix, a sample-barcoded 5' primer served in a second PCR lasting about 6 to 11 cycles. Every sample gave at least 3 million paired-end reads containing CDR3. TCRdb reanalysed the 5' RACE reads using MiXCR and keeps one entry per CDR3 protein. The table lists about 830,000 distinct CDR3 sequences, around two thirds of them singletons.

Sequenced sample: blood. V is TRBV7-8 and J is TRBJ2-3; either TRBD1 or TRBD2 may fit D (5 bases each). This sequence originates from a man between 25 and 39 years old in good health. CDR3 residues: CASSPKWGGFGTDTQYF. The CDR3 DNA reads as TGTGCCAGCAGCCCCAAATGGGGCGGGTTTGGCACAGATACGCAGTATTTT.